The clone carrying this TCR beta chain was counted a single time. This may arise from a read error, as a much more abundant clone is one base away. This sample was taken from a study of T cells in Graves' hyperthyroidism and ophthalmopathy. The CDR3 regions of TCR beta were amplified from RNA transcripts. The study used the HTBI primer set for a first-round RT-PCR of the TCR CDR3. TCRdb re-derived calls from the multiplex PCR reads in MiXCR, one entry per CDR3 protein. The table includes more than 500,000 distinct CDR3 sequences, about half detected once. The source material was peripheral blood or thyroid tissue (not recorded which). This receptor was obtained from an adult woman with Graves' disease, either hyperthyroidism or ophthalmopathy (not recorded which).

CDR3 DNA sequence: TGTGTCAGCAGTTTGGAATTGGAAAAACTGTTTTTT. Amino acid sequence: CVSSLELEKLFF. This rearrangement joins TRBV12-3 or TRBV12-4 to TRBJ1-4; D remains ambiguous. This CDR3 has 12 amino acids.